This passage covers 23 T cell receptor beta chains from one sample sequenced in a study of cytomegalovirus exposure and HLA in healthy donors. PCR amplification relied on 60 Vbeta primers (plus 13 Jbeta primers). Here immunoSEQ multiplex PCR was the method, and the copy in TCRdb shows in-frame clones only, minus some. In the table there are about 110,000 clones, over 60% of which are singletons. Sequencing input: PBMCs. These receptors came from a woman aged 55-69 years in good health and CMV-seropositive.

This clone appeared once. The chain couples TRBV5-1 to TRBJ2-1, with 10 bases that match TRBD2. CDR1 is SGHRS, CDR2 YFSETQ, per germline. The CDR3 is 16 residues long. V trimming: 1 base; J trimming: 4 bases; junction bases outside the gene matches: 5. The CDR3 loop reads CASSLPSSGRYNEQFF. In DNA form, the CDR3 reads TGCGCCAGCAGCTTGCCGAGTAGCGGGAGGTACAATGAGCAGTTCTTC.

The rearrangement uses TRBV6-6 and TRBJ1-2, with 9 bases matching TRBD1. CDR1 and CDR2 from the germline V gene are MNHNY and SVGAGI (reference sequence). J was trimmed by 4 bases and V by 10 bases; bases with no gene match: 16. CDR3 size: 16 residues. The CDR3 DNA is TGTGCCATCCACCGGGACAGGGTTTTCGGTAGCTATGGCTACACCTTC. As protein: CAIHRDRVFGSYGYTF.

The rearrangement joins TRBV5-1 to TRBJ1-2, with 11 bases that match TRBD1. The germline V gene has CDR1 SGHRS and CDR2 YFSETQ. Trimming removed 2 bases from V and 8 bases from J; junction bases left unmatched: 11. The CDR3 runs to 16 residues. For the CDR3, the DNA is TGCGCCAGCAGCTTAGCTCGGACAGGGGGCGCGAGCGGCTACACCTTC. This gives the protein CASSLARTGGASGYTF. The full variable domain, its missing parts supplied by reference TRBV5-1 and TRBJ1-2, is KAGVTQTPRYLIKTRGQQVTLSCSPISGHRSVSWYQQTPGQGLQFLFEYFSETQRNKGNFPGRFSGRQFSNSRSEMNVSTLELGDSALYLCASSLARTGGASGYTFGSGTRLTVV.

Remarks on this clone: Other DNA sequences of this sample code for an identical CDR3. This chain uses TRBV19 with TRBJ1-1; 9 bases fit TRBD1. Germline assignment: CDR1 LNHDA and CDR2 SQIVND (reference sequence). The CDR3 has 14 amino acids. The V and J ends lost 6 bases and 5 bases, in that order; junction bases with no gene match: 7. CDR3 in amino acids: CASSPGQGWTEAFF. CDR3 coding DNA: TGTGCCAGTAGCCCGGGACAGGGTTGGACTGAAGCTTTCTTT. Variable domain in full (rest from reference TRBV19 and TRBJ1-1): DGGITQSPKYLFRKEGQNVTLSCEQNLNHDAMYWYRQDPGQGLRLIYYSQIVNDFQKGDIAEGYSVSREKKESFPLTVTSAQKNPTAFYLCASSPGQGWTEAFFGQGTRLTVV.

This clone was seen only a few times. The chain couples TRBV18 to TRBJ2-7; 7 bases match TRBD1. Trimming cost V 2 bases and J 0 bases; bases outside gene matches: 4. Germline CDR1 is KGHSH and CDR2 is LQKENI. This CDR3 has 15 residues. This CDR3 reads CASSPSRDSSYEQYF. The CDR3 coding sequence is TGTGCCAGCTCACCATCCAGGGACAGCTCCTACGAGCAGTACTTC.

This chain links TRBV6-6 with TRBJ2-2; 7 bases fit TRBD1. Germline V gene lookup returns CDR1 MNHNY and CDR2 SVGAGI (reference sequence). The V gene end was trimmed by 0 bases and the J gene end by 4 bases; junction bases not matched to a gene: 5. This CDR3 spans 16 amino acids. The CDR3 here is CASSYSRDSATGELFF. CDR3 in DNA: TGTGCCAGCAGTTACTCTAGGGACAGCGCCACCGGGGAGCTGTTTTTT.

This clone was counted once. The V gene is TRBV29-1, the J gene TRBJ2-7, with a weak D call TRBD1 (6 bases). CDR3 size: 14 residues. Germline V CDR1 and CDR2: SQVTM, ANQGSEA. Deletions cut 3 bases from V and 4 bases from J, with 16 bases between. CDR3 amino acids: CSVDWSGQGYEQYF. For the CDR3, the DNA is TGCAGCGTTGATTGGTCAGGCCAGGGGTACGAGCAGTACTTC.

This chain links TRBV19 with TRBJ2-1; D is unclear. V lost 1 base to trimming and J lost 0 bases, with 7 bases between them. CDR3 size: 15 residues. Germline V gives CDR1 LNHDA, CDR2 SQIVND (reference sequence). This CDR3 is CASSIGQDSYNEQFF. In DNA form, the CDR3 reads TGTGCCAGTAGTATAGGGCAGGACTCCTACAATGAGCAGTTCTTC.

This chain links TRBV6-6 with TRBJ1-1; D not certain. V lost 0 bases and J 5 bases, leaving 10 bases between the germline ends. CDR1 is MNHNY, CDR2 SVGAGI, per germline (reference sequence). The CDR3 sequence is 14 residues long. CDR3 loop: CASSYSRVVTEAFF. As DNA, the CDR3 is TGTGCCAGCAGTTACTCGAGGGTCGTAACTGAAGCTTTCTTT.

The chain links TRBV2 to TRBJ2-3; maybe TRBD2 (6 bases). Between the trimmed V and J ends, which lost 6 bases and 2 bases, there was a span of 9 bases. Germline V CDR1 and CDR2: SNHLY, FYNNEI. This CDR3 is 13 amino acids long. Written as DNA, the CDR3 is TGTGCCAGCAGCTTGGACTACACAGATACGCAGTATTTT. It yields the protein CASSLDYTDTQYF.

CDR3 sequence: CASSPDVRGGPYGYTF. The CDR3 DNA sequence: TGTGCCAGCTCACCAGACGTTCGGGGGGGCCCCTATGGCTACACCTTC. The J gene is TRBJ1-2, the V gene TRBV18; perhaps TRBD1 as D (6 bases). The germline V gene encodes CDR1 KGHSH and CDR2 LQKENI. The CDR3 runs to 16 residues. V lost 2 bases to trimming and J lost 4 bases, with 17 bases between them. Supplemented by reference TRBV18 and TRBJ1-2, the full variable domain reads NAGVMQNPRHLVRRRGQEARLRCSPMKGHSHVYWYRQLPEEGLKFMVYLQKENIIDESGMPKERFSAEFPKEGPSILRIQQVVRGDSAAYFCASSPDVRGGPYGYTFGSGTRLTVV.

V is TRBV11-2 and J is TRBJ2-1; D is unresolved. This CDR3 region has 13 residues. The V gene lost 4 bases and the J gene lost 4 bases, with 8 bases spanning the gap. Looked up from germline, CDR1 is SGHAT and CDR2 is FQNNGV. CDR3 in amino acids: CASSSTQYNEQFF. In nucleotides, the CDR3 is TGTGCCAGCAGCTCCACACAGTACAATGAGCAGTTCTTC.

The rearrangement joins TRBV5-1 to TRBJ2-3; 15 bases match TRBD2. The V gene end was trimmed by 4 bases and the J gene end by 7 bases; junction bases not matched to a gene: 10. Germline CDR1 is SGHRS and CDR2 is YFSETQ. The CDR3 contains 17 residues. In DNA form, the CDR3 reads TGCGCCAGCAGCGTTCCGGGACTAGCGGGAGGCAGTAATACGCAGTATTTT. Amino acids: CASSVPGLAGGSNTQYF.

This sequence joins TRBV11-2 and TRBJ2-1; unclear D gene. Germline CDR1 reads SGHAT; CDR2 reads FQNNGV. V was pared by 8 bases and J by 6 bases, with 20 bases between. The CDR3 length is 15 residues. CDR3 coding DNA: TGTGCCAGCTACTTAGGCTACCACCTCTCCAATGAGCAGTTCTTC. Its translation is CASYLGYHLSNEQFF.

This CDR3 is CASSLAQGNTEAFF. Here the CDR3 DNA reads TGTGCCAGCAGTTTGGCACAGGGGAACACTGAAGCTTTCTTT. The chain employs TRBV28 and TRBJ1-1; perhaps TRBD1 as D (6 bases). This CDR3 has 14 amino acids. Trimming removed 3 bases at V and 1 base at J, with 9 bases between. The germline gives CDR1 MDHEN, CDR2 SYDVKM.

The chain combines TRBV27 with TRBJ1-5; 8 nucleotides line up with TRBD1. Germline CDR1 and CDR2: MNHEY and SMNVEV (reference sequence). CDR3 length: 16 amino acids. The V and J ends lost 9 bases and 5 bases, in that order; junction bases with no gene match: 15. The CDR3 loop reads CASAGTGAASDQPQHF. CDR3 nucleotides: TGTGCCAGTGCCGGGACAGGTGCCGCATCTGATCAGCCCCAGCATTTT.

This CDR3 is CASSKPIQGGNTEAFF. The DNA for the CDR3 is TGTGCCAGCAGCAAACCCATACAGGGGGGGAACACTGAAGCTTTCTTT. This chain joins TRBV21-1 and TRBJ1-1; the table's D call TRBD1 went unverified against the DNA. TRBV21-1 constitutes a pseudogene. The CDR3 totals 16 residues.

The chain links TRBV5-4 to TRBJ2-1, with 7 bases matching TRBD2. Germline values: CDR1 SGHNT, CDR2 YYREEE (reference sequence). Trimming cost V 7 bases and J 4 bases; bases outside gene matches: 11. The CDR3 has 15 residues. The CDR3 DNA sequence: TGTGCCAGCCACAGTGGGACTAAAAGATACAATGAGCAGTTCTTC. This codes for CASHSGTKRYNEQFF.

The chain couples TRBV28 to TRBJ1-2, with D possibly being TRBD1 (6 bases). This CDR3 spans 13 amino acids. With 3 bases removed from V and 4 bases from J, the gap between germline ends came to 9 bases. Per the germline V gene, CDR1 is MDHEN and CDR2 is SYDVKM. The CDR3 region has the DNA TGTGCCAGCAGTTTTCAGGGGAGCTATGGCTACACCTTC. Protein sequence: CASSFQGSYGYTF.

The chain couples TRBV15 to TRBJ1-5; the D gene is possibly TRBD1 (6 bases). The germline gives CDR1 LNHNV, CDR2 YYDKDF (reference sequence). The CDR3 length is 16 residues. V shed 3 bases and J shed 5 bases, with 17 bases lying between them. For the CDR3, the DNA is TGTGCCACCAGCAGGGACTCTAACAGGGTAGATCAGCCCCAGCATTTT. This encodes CATSRDSNRVDQPQHF.

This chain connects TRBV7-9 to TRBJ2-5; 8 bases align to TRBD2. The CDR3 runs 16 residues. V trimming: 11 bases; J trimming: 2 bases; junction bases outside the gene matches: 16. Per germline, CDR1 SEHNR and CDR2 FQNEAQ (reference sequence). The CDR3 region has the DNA TGTGCCCTTTCACGTCGGGAGGGCCGGGGGCAAGAGACCCAGTACTTC. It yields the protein CALSRREGRGQETQYF.

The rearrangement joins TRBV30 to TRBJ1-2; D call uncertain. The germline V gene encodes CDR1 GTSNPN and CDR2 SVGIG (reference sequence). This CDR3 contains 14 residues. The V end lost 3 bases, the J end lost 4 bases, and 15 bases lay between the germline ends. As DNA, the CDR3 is TGTGCCTGGAGCGTGCGGCTCGGCGGCTATGGCTACACCTTC. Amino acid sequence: CAWSVRLGGYGYTF.

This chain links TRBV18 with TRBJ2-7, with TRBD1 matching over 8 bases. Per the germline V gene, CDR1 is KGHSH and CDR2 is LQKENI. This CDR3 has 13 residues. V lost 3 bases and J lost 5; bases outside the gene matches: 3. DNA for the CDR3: TGTGCCAGCTCACCGGGACAGGAGGACGAGCAGTACTTC. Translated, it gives CASSPGQEDEQYF.